One T cell receptor beta chain is described in this entry. Method: immunoSEQ multiplex PCR; TCRdb's copy keeps in-frame clones and lacks some. This sample has approximately 90,000 clones, with about 89% found just once. Germline lookup yields CDR1 MGHDK and CDR2 SYGVNS. Trimming removed 4 bases at V and 10 bases at J, with 14 bases between. The CDR3 spans 14 residues. These data belong to a study of blood T cell repertoires in COVID-19. This TCR came from a human donor with acute or convalescent COVID-19. The donor label of this sample is uncertain. Specimen: peripheral blood. The chain combines TRBV25-1 with TRBJ1-6; D is possibly TRBD1 (5 bases). The CDR3 reads CASSGAGRRSPLHF. Written as DNA, the CDR3 is TGTGCCAGCAGTGGCGCAGGGAGGAGATCACCCCTCCACTTT.